The present T cell receptor (beta chain) was sequenced within a study of cytomegalovirus exposure and HLA in healthy donors. Background on the study: Within the Caucasian-associated ancestry cluster were roughly 82% of the roughly 400 genotyped donors. Whole-study findings and limits: Generally TCR sequences proved uncommon, though certain public TCRs appeared in numerous donors. Analysis was carried out at a later point, and it linked a missense DCLRE1C variant to TCR beta V- and J-gene trimming.

CDR1 SQVTM and CDR2 ANQGSEA come from the germline V gene. This CDR3 is built from 13 residues. Between the trimmed V and J ends, which lost 0 bases and 4 bases, there was a span of 10 bases. Researchers ran the PCR with 60 Vbeta and 13 Jbeta primers. Study processing details: The count from a later analysis was tens of millions of unique TCR beta chains, around 10 million of them shared. The assay was immunoSEQ multiplex PCR, and TCRdb's table has in-frame clones only and misses some. V and J calls and clone size are as listed in that table; D and trimming were resolved from the DNA. The table lists some 97,000 clones, more than 60% of them singletons. About this clone itself: What it binds is not known.

The clonotype comes from a woman between 18 and 29 years old in good health and CMV-seropositive. Sequenced material: PBMCs. The chain combines TRBV29-1 with TRBJ2-7; D may be TRBD2 (7 bases). The CDR3: CSVEDRGGYEQYF. Here the CDR3 DNA reads TGCAGCGTTGAAGATAGGGGGGGGTACGAGCAGTACTTC.